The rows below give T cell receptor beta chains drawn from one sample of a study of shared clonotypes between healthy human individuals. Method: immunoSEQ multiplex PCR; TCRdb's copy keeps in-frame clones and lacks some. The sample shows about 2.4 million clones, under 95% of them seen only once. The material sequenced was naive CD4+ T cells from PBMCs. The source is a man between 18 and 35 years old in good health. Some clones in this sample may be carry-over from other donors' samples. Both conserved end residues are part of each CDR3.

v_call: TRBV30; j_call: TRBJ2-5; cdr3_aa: CACDRGRTETQYF
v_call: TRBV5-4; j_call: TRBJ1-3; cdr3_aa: CASSSGGGSSGNTIYF
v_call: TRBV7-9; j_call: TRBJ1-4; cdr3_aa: CASSLAGQAELFF
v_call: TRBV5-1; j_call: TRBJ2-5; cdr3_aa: CASSLIVFETQYF
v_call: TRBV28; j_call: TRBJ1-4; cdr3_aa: CASSSGQGGKLFF
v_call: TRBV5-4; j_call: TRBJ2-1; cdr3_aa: CASSFSGNSYNEQFF
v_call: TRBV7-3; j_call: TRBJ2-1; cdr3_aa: CASSRSGTSGRITGLNEQFF
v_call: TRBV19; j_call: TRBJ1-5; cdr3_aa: CASSRQGVSNQPQHF
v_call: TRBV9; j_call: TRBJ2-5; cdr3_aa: CATTGKNYLAGIQETQYF
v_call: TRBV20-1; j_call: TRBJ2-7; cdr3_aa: CSARNRYEQYF
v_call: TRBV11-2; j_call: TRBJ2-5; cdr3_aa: CASSFSQSGFQETQYF
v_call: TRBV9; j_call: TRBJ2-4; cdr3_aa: CASSALGRGVGKNIQYF
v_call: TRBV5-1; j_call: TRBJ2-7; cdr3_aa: CASSLGQTGNEQYF
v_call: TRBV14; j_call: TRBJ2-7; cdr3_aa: CASSQAPFSYEQYF
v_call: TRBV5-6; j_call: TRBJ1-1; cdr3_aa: CASSSIIGADVNTEAFF
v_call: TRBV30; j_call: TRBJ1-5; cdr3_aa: CACVTRGSNQPQHF
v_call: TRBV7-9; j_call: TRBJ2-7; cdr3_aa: CASSLAIRRDHEQYF
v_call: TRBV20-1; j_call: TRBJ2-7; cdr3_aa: CSARQGYEQYF
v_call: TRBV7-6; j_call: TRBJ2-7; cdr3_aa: CASSSTGGPYEQYF
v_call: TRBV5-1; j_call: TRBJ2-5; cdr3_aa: CASSRGLDGETQYF
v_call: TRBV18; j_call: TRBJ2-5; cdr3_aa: CASSPGTSALREYF
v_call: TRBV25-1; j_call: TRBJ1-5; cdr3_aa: CASSDSRLQGALDRPQHF
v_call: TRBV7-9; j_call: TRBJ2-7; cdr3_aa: CASSRTGEGEQYF
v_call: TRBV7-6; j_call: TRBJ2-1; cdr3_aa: CASSPRGASGSISYNEQFF
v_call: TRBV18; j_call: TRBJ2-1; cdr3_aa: CASSPLSGSYNEQFF
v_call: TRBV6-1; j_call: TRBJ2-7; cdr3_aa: CASNLDRDSYEQYF
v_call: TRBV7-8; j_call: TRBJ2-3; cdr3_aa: CASNPGGTDTQYF
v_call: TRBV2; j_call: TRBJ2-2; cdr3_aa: CASSVKLLNTGELFF